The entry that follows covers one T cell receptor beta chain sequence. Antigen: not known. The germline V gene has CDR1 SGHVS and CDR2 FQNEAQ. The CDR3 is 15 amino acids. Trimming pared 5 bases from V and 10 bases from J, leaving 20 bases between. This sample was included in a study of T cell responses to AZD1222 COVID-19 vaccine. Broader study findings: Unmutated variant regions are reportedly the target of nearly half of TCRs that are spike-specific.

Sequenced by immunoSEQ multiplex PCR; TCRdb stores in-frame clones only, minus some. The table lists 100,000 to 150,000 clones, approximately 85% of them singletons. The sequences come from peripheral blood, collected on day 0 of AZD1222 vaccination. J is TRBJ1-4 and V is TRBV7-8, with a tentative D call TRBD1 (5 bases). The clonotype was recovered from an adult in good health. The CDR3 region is CASSPLSGVGVKLFF. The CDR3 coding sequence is TGTGCCAGCAGCCCTTTATCGGGGGTAGGGGTAAAACTGTTTTTT.